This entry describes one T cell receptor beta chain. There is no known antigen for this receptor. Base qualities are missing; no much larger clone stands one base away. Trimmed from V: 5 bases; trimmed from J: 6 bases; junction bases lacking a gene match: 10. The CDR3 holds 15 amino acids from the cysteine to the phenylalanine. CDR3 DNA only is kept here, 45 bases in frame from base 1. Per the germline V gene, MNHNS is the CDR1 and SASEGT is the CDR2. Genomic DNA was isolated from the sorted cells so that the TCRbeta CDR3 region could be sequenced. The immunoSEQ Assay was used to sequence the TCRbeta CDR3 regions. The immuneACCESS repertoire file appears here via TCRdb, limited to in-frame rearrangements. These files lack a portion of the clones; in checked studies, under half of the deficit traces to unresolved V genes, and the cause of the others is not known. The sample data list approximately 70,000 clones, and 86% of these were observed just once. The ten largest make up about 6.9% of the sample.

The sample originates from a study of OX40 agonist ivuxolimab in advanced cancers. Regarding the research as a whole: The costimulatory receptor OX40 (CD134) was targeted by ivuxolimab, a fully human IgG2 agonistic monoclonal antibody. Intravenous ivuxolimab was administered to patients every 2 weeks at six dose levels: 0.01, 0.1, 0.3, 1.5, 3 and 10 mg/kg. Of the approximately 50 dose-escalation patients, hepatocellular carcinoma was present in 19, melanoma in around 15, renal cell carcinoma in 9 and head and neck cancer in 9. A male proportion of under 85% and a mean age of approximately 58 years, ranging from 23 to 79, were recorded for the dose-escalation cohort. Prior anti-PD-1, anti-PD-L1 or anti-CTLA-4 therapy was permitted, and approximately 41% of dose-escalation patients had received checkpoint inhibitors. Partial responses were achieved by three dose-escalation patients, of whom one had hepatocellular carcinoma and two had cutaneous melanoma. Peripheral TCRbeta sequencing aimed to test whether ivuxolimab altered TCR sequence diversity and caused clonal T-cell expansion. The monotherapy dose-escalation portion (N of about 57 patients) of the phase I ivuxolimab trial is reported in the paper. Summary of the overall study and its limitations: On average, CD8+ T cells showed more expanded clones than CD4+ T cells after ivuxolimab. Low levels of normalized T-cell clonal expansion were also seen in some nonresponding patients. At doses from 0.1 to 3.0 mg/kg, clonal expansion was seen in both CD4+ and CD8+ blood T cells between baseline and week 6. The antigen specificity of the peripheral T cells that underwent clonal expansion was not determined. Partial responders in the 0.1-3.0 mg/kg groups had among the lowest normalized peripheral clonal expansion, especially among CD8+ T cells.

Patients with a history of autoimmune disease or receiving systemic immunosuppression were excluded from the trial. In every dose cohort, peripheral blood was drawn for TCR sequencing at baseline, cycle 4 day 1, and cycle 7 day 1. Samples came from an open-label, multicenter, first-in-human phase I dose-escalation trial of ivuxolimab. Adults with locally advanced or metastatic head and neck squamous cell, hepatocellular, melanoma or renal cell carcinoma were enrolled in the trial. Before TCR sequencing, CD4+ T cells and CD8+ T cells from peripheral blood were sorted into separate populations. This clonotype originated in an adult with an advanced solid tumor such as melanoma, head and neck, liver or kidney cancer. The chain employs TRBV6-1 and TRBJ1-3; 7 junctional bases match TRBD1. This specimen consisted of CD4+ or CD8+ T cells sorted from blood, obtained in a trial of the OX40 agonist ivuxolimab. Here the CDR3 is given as CASSSRQGILNTIYF. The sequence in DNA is TGTGCCAGCAGTAGCAGACAGGGCATCCTAAACACCATATATTTT.